The 24 T cell receptor beta chains below were found in one sample sequenced in a study of cytomegalovirus exposure and HLA in healthy donors. Vbeta (60) and Jbeta (13) primers were used in the PCR. The table came from immunoSEQ multiplex PCR; TCRdb's copy has only in-frame clones and leaves some out. This table holds over 150,000 clones, more than 70% found once. Input material: PBMCs. The receptors shown here come from a boy aged 2 to 10 in good health and CMV-seronegative.

This chain connects TRBV7-9 to TRBJ2-1; 9 nucleotides align to TRBD2. J lost 3 bases, V lost 0 bases, and 9 bases had no gene match. The CDR3 totals 18 residues. Germline values: CDR1 SEHNR, CDR2 FQNEAQ (reference sequence). CDR3 region: CASSLAGKAGGLYNEQFF. DNA for the CDR3: TGTGCCAGCAGCTTAGCGGGTAAAGCGGGAGGCCTCTACAATGAGCAGTTCTTC. The full variable domain, in which reference TRBV7-9 and TRBJ2-1 provide the parts outside the CDR3, is DTGVSQNPRHKITKRGQNVTFRCDPISEHNRLYWYRQTLGQGPEFLTYFQNEAQLEKSRLLSDRFSAERPKGSFSTLEIQRTEQGDSAMYLCASSLAGKAGGLYNEQFFGPGTRLTVL.

This chain uses TRBV19 with TRBJ1-5; D uncertain. The V end lost 2 bases, the J end lost 9 bases, and 14 bases lay between the germline ends. This CDR3 has 14 residues. CDR1 and CDR2 (germline): LNHDA, SQIVND (reference sequence). The CDR3 here is CASSIRTAGGPQHF. Here the CDR3 DNA reads TGTGCCAGTAGTATACGTACAGCAGGTGGGCCCCAGCATTTT.

This chain joins TRBV5-6 and TRBJ2-1; TRBD2 matches 8 bases. CDR3 length equals 16 residues. V was pared by 0 bases and J by 10 bases, with 12 bases of the junction left unmatched. Germline assignment: CDR1 SGHDT and CDR2 YYEEEE. The CDR3: CASSLGPGRATIEQFF. CDR3 bases: TGTGCCAGCAGCTTGGGACCCGGGAGGGCGACTATAGAGCAGTTCTTC.

The chain combines TRBV12-5 with TRBJ2-3; a weak D match, TRBD2 (6 bases). The length of the CDR3 is 14 residues. The germline gives CDR1 LGHNT, CDR2 FRNRAP. The V end lost 1 base, the J end lost 4 bases, and 9 bases lay between the germline ends. The CDR3 DNA follows: TGTGCTAGTGGTTTGGAGCGGGCCCCAGATACGCAGTATTTT. Translated: CASGLERAPDTQYF. The variable domain in full, with the rest retrieved from reference TRBV12-5 and TRBJ2-3, is DARVTQTPRHKVTEMGQEVTMRCQPILGHNTVFWYRQTMMQGLELLAYFRNRAPLDDSGMPKDRFSAEMPDATLATLKIQPSEPRDSAVYFCASGLERAPDTQYFGPGTRLTVL.

The genes are TRBV19 and TRBJ2-1; 8 nucleotides agree with TRBD2. From germline, CDR1 is LNHDA and CDR2 SQIVND (reference sequence). Losses at the gene ends were 7 bases for V and 9 bases for J; bases not matched to a gene: 11. CDR3 length: 14 amino acids. DNA for the CDR3: TGTGCCAGTAACCCTCCGGGGCTAGCGGGTGAGCAGTTCTTC. Translation gives CASNPPGLAGEQFF.

The rearrangement joins TRBV6-5 to TRBJ1-5; the match to TRBD1 covers 10 bases. CDR1 is MNHEY, CDR2 SVGAGI, per germline. The CDR3 has 15 amino acids. After removal of 6 bases from V and 6 bases from J, the junction contained 8 bases not matched to a gene. The CDR3 DNA is TGTGCCAGCAGCCCTGGACAGGGGGTAAGTCAGCCCCAGCATTTT. As protein: CASSPGQGVSQPQHF.

The chain joins TRBV30 to TRBJ1-6; 9 nucleotides agree with TRBD1. This CDR3 is 15 amino acids long. Germline trimming cut 8 bases from V and 9 bases from J; bases unmatched to any gene: 14. The germline CDR1 and CDR2 sequences are GTSNPN and SVGIG (reference sequence). In nucleotides, the CDR3 is TGTGCCGGACCGGGACAGGGTTTCGTTGCTTCACCCCTCCACTTT. Translating it yields CAGPGQGFVASPLHF.

This chain connects TRBV27 to TRBJ2-3; a possible D gene is TRBD2 (6 bases). Germline V gives CDR1 MNHEY, CDR2 SMNVEV (reference sequence). Between the trimmed V and J ends, which lost 2 bases and 1 base, there was a span of 13 bases. There are 16 residues in the CDR3. Here the CDR3 reads CASSLGRASGTDTQYF. CDR3 DNA sequence: TGTGCCAGCAGTTTAGGCCGCGCTAGCGGCACAGATACGCAGTATTTT.

The chain recombines TRBV7-9 with TRBJ2-1; TRBD1 might be the D (5 bases). The germline V and J ends were trimmed by 0 bases and 6 bases, with 15 bases remaining between them. Germline V gene sequence: CDR1 SEHNR, CDR2 FQNEAQ (reference sequence). The CDR3 covers 16 residues. CDR3 sequence (DNA): TGTGCCAGCAGCTTAGCAGGTCAGGGTCTTGGCAATGAGCAGTTCTTC. Translated, it gives CASSLAGQGLGNEQFF.

The chain links TRBV9 to TRBJ1-1, with 8 bases lining up with TRBD1. The CDR3 consists of 14 residues. Germline CDR1 SGDLS, CDR2 YYNGEE. Trimming at V came to 5 bases and at J to 1 base, leaving 4 bases not matched to a gene. The CDR3 coding sequence is TGTGCCAGCAGAGGACAGGGCCAGAACACTGAAGCTTTCTTT. The encoded protein is CASRGQGQNTEAFF.

The chain links TRBV18 to TRBJ1-5, with D unclear. With 2 bases removed from V and 4 bases from J, the gap between germline ends came to 12 bases. The CDR3 covers 15 residues. Germline V gives CDR1 KGHSH, CDR2 LQKENI. The CDR3 sequence is CASSPGDTENQPQHF. The CDR3 DNA follows: TGTGCCAGCTCACCAGGCGACACAGAGAATCAGCCCCAGCATTTT. Supplemented by reference TRBV18 and TRBJ1-5, the full variable domain reads NAGVMQNPRHLVRRRGQEARLRCSPMKGHSHVYWYRQLPEEGLKFMVYLQKENIIDESGMPKERFSAEFPKEGPSILRIQQVVRGDSAAYFCASSPGDTENQPQHFGDGTRLSIL.

This chain uses TRBV6-1 with TRBJ2-2; no clear D. The V gene's germline CDR1 is MNHNS and CDR2 SASEGT. The CDR3 is 16 residues long. Trimming shortened V by 2 bases and J by 0 bases, and 10 bases separated the two germline ends. As DNA, the CDR3 is TGTGCCAGCAGTGAAATCGTGTCAGCGAACACCGGGGAGCTGTTTTTT. Translated: CASSEIVSANTGELFF.

This clone was found a few times. The rearrangement joins TRBV19 to TRBJ1-4; possible D gene TRBD1, 6 bases. Trimming stripped 7 bases from V and 8 bases from J, with 17 bases between. Germline loops: CDR1 LNHDA, CDR2 SQIVND (reference sequence). This CDR3 spans 14 amino acids. CDR3 loop: CASKGDPTSEKLFF. The CDR3, as DNA: TGTGCCAGTAAGGGGGACCCCACGTCGGAAAAACTGTTTTTT.

The chain is built from TRBV5-6 and TRBJ2-7; D is uncertain. The CDR3 contains 11 residues. Per the germline V gene, CDR1 is SGHDT and CDR2 is YYEEEE. Trimming shortened V by 4 bases and J by 6 bases, and 8 bases separated the two germline ends. The CDR3 loop is CASSLPGEQYF. The CDR3 DNA sequence: TGTGCCAGCAGCCTCCCGGGCGAGCAGTACTTC.

This clone was detected once. This chain joins TRBV19 and TRBJ2-6; D gene unclear. Trimming took 4 bases from V and 1 from J, leaving 8 bases between them. The CDR3 has 15 amino acids. Germline CDR1 LNHDA, CDR2 SQIVND (reference sequence). In nucleotides, the CDR3 is TGTGCCAGTAGTAGCCCCGGGTCTGGGGCCAACGTCCTGACTTTC. Translation gives CASSSPGSGANVLTF.

The chain employs TRBV15 and TRBJ2-7, with 7 bases matching TRBD1. V lost 0 bases, J lost 1 base, and 9 bases stayed unmatched. The V gene's germline CDR1 is LNHNV and CDR2 YYDKDF (reference sequence). The CDR3 sequence is 17 residues long. The CDR3 loop is CATSRDVGTVRSYEQYF. CDR3 in DNA: TGTGCCACCAGCAGAGATGTAGGGACAGTTCGATCCTACGAGCAGTACTTC.

The chain combines TRBV28 with TRBJ2-2; D might be TRBD2 (6 bases). There are 13 residues in the CDR3. Trimming pared 6 bases from V and 5 bases from J, leaving 10 bases between. Germline CDR1 MDHEN, CDR2 SYDVKM. The CDR3 nucleotides are TGTGCCAGCAGCCCGGGGGAAACCGGGGAGCTGTTTTTT. Residues: CASSPGETGELFF.

Comment on this clone: One junction end disagrees with the germline gene, perhaps due to a read error. The chain links TRBV2 to TRBJ2-7, with 7 bases fitting TRBD1. The length of the CDR3 is 15 residues. Germline V gene lookup returns CDR1 SNHLY and CDR2 FYNNEI. For the CDR3, the DNA is TGTGCCAGCAGGGAAGACAGGGAGAGGTACTACGAGCAGTACTTC. This translates into CASREDRERYYEQYF.

J is TRBJ1-2 and V is TRBV30, with D hard to call. Trimming pared 4 bases from V and 5 bases from J, leaving 14 bases between. CDR3 length: 13 amino acids. Germline CDR1 GTSNPN, CDR2 SVGIG (reference sequence). The CDR3 region is CAWNPGSGYGYTF. CDR3 bases: TGTGCCTGGAATCCGGGGTCGGGGTATGGCTACACCTTC.

A few counts support this clone. The chain recombines TRBV19 with TRBJ1-1; D remains unclear. This CDR3 has 13 amino acids. V was clipped by 4 bases and J by 1 base, with 7 bases between them. In germline, CDR1 is LNHDA, CDR2 SQIVND (reference sequence). CDR3 region: CASSSEENTEAFF. CDR3 nucleotide sequence: TGTGCCAGTAGTAGCGAAGAGAACACTGAAGCTTTCTTT. The full variable domain, with the rest looked up from reference TRBV19 and TRBJ1-1, is DGGITQSPKYLFRKEGQNVTLSCEQNLNHDAMYWYRQDPGQGLRLIYYSQIVNDFQKGDIAEGYSVSREKKESFPLTVTSAQKNPTAFYLCASSSEENTEAFFGQGTRLTVV.

The V gene is TRBV10-2, the J gene TRBJ2-3; 13 bases match TRBD2. The junction had 6 bases not matched to a gene; V was cut back by 2 bases and J by 4 bases. The CDR3 contains 17 residues. CDR1 is WSHSY and CDR2 is SAAADI in the germline V gene. Here the CDR3 reads CASSETSGRADADTQYF. The CDR3 DNA reads TGCGCCAGCAGTGAGACTAGCGGGAGGGCCGACGCAGATACGCAGTATTTT.

The V call is TRBV21-1, the J call TRBJ2-3; the table gives TRBD2 as D, unverified against the DNA. TRBV21-1 is described as a pseudogene. This CDR3 comprises 16 residues. Written as DNA, the CDR3 is TGTGCCAGCAGCAAAGAGGGAGGGCCTAGCACAGATACGCAGTATTTT. This codes for CASSKEGGPSTDTQYF.

V gene TRBV4-1 combines with J gene TRBJ2-4; D may be TRBD1 (5 bases). CDR3 length: 15 amino acids. From germline, CDR1 is MGHRA and CDR2 YSYEKL. Trimming took 4 bases from V and 0 from J, leaving 10 bases between them. The CDR3 region has the DNA TGCGCCAGCAGCCCCAGGGCTCTAGCCAAAAACATTCAGTACTTC. Translation gives CASSPRALAKNIQYF.

The chain combines TRBV23-1 with TRBJ2-7; D is possibly TRBD2 (6 bases). TRBV23-1 has ORF status, its function being uncertain. V lost 7 bases and J lost 0, with 16 bases in between. The CDR3 is 15 amino acids. CDR3: CASTPREAFSYEQYF. CDR3 DNA: TGCGCCAGCACCCCAAGGGAGGCCTTCTCCTACGAGCAGTACTTC.